This T cell receptor beta chain was sequenced for a study of T cell changes during pregnancy in multiple sclerosis. Measured with immunoSEQ multiplex PCR; TCRdb has only the in-frame clones, and not every one. The sample has 40,000 to 55,000 clones; less than 90% are singletons. Trimming took off 0 bases at V and 4 bases at J, with 10 bases between the two ends. The CDR3 totals 14 residues. Germline CDR1 and CDR2: SGHRS and YFSETQ. The sample consisted of CD4+ T cells from peripheral blood mononuclear cells, taken in the first trimester of pregnancy. The V gene is TRBV5-1, the J gene TRBJ1-1, with D perhaps matching TRBD1 (5 bases). The TCR comes from a female donor with multiple sclerosis, enrolled in a pregnancy study. Here the CDR3 DNA reads TGCGCCAGCAGCTTGGGGGGTAGGGGCACTGAAGCTTTCTTT. Translating gives CASSLGGRGTEAFF.